Listed below are T cell receptor beta chains from one sample, sequenced in a study of beta chain features in type 1 diabetes. TCRdb's copy holds only in-frame clones and misses some; the assay was immunoSEQ multiplex PCR. The table lists roughly 450,000 clones, 9.5% to 12% of them singletons, with about 0.042% in the top ten. Sequenced: naive CD4+ T cells from blood. Receptors were obtained from a woman aged 18-29 years in good health. Each CDR3 is given with its conserved first and last residue. Each record gives: CDR3 protein, CDR3 DNA, CDR3 length, V gene, clone size, D gene, J gene. D genes are given only for firm matches. Clone size is not always given. Where it is, it says once, few, many or a class for expanded clones.

CASSVSSQHEQFF | TGTGCCAGCAGCGTTAGTAGTCAACACGAGCAGTTCTTC | 13 | TRBV14 | many | NA | TRBJ2-1
CASSVVWGGELFF | TGTGCCAGCAGCGTAGTCTGGGGAGGGGAGCTGTTTTTT | 13 | TRBV9 | few | NA | TRBJ2-2
CASSRRNTGNSPLHF | TGTGCCAGCAGCCGCAGAAATACAGGGAATTCACCCCTCCACTTT | 15 | TRBV7-2 | NA | NA | TRBJ1-6
CASSTTGQGFQPQHF | TGTGCCAGCAGCACCACGGGACAGGGCTTCCAGCCCCAGCATTTT | 15 | TRBV7-9 | few | TRBD1 | TRBJ1-5
CATEANYGYTF | TGTGCAACAGAAGCTAACTATGGCTACACCTTC | 11 | TRBV28 | NA | NA | TRBJ1-2
CASSLSGYKEKLFF | TGTGCCAGCAGCTTATCGGGTTATAAGGAAAAACTGTTTTTT | 14 | TRBV7-2 | NA | NA | TRBJ1-4
CASSYRTSQGTDTQYF | TGTGCCAGCAGCTACCGGACTAGCCAGGGCACAGATACGCAGTATTTT | 16 | TRBV9 | NA | TRBD2 | TRBJ2-3
CASSADGNTIYF | TGTGCCAGCAGCGCCGATGGAAACACCATATATTTT | 12 | TRBV9 | few | NA | TRBJ1-3
CASSVAGPDTQYF | TGTGCCAGCAGCGTAGCTGGCCCAGATACGCAGTATTTT | 13 | TRBV9 | few | NA | TRBJ2-3
CASSVARVGELFF | TGTGCCAGCAGCGTAGCTCGAGTCGGGGAGCTGTTTTTT | 13 | TRBV9 | few | NA | TRBJ2-2
CASSVDTGSYNEQFF | TGTGCCAGCAGCGTAGATACGGGGTCCTACAATGAGCAGTTCTTC | 15 | TRBV9 | NA | NA | TRBJ2-1
CASSPGWGTGGTGELFF | TGTGCCAGCAGCCCAGGATGGGGGACAGGGGGCACCGGGGAGCTGTTTTTT | 17 | TRBV14 | NA | TRBD1 | TRBJ2-2
CASSSLVSTGELFF | TGTGCCAGCAGCTCCCTAGTGAGCACCGGGGAGCTGTTTTTT | 14 | TRBV7-2 | NA | NA | TRBJ2-2
CASSVYLRGEAFF | TGTGCCAGCAGTGTATACCTTCGGGGGGAAGCTTTCTTT | 13 | TRBV2 | NA | NA | TRBJ1-1
CAWSKRWDQPQHF | TGTGCCTGGAGTAAGCGGTGGGATCAGCCCCAGCATTTT | 13 | TRBV30 | NA | NA | TRBJ1-5
CASSVAGGSYNEQFF | TGTGCTAGCAGCGTAGCGGGAGGGTCCTACAATGAGCAGTTCTTC | 15 | TRBV7-7 | NA | TRBD2 | TRBJ2-1
CASSLGGPLSQYF | TGTGCCAGCAGTTTAGGGGGCCCCCTCTCCCAGTACTTC | 13 | TRBV28 | NA | NA | TRBJ2-5
CASSRTSGLYNEQFF | TGTGCCAGCAGTAGGACTAGCGGCCTTTACAATGAGCAGTTCTTC | 15 | TRBV6-5 | NA | TRBD2 | TRBJ2-1
CASSPGASGANVLTF | TGTGCCAGCTCACCAGGGGCCTCTGGGGCCAACGTCCTGACTTTC | 15 | TRBV18 | few | NA | TRBJ2-6
CASSETSASDTQYF | TGTGCCAGCAGCGAGACTAGCGCGTCGGATACGCAGTATTTT | 14 | TRBV7-2 | few | TRBD2 | TRBJ2-3
CASSPLQGVAKNIQYF | TGTGCCAGCTCACCCCTACAGGGGGTAGCCAAAAACATTCAGTACTTC | 16 | TRBV18 | NA | TRBD1 | TRBJ2-4
CASSRGLSGNIQYF | TGTGCCAGCTCACGGGGTCTATCCGGAAACATTCAGTACTTC | 14 | TRBV18 | few | NA | TRBJ2-4
CSVGPGLAGSYEQYF | TGCAGCGTTGGCCCCGGACTAGCGGGAAGCTACGAGCAGTACTTC | 15 | TRBV29-1 | NA | TRBD2 | TRBJ2-7
CASSPRTGQAYEQYF | TGTGCCAGCAGTCCAAGGACAGGGCAAGCCTACGAGCAGTACTTC | 15 | TRBV6-5 | NA | TRBD1 | TRBJ2-7
CSVERGYEQYF | TGCAGCGTGGAACGCGGCTACGAGCAGTACTTC | 11 | TRBV29-1 | few | NA | TRBJ2-7
CASSWTPNTGELFF | TGTGCCAGCAGTTGGACACCCAACACCGGGGAGCTGTTTTTT | 14 | TRBV2 | NA | NA | TRBJ2-2
CASSPTGTGNSPLHF | TGTGCCAGCTCACCGACCGGGACAGGGAATTCACCCCTCCACTTT | 15 | TRBV18 | NA | TRBD1 | TRBJ1-6
CASSQESSGLSYEQYF | TGTGCCAGCAGCCAAGAGTCGAGCGGGCTGTCCTACGAGCAGTACTTC | 16 | TRBV4-2 | NA | NA | TRBJ2-7
CASSLVQGEQYF | TGTGCCAGCAGCTTGGTCCAGGGAGAGCAGTACTTC | 12 | TRBV5-4 | few | NA | TRBJ2-7
CASSVRDRGVGTNEKLFF | TGCGCCAGCAGCGTCCGGGACAGGGGCGTAGGAACTAATGAAAAACTGTTTTTT | 18 | TRBV5-1 | few | TRBD1 | TRBJ1-4
CASSPVIRGTEAFF | TGTGCCAGCAGCCCCGTTATACGGGGCACTGAAGCTTTCTTT | 14 | TRBV7-7 | NA | NA | TRBJ1-1
CAWTVSRTSGYNEQFF | TGTGCCTGGACGGTGTCCCGGACTAGCGGATACAATGAGCAGTTCTTC | 16 | TRBV30 | NA | TRBD2 | TRBJ2-1
CASSHLLAGVTNTQYF | TGCGCCAGCAGCCACCTACTAGCGGGAGTCACAAATACGCAGTATTTT | 16 | TRBV4-3 | NA | TRBD2 | TRBJ2-3
CSVAPFGISGFGEQYF | TGCAGCGTTGCCCCGTTCGGGATTAGTGGGTTTGGGGAGCAGTACTTC | 16 | TRBV29-1 | NA | NA | TRBJ2-7
CAISERSGQGVNIQYF | TGTGCCATCAGTGAAAGAAGTGGGCAGGGGGTCAACATTCAGTACTTC | 16 | TRBV10-3 | few | TRBD1 | TRBJ2-4
CASSPGTGHTDTQYF | TGTGCCAGCAGCCCCGGGACAGGGCACACAGATACGCAGTATTTT | 15 | TRBV7-9 | few | TRBD1 | TRBJ2-3
CASSPTGTDKGFEQYF | TGCGCCAGCAGCCCAACCGGGACGGACAAAGGCTTCGAGCAGTACTTC | 16 | TRBV4-3 | NA | NA | TRBJ2-7
CACRSETQYF | TGTGCCTGCCGGTCAGAGACCCAGTACTTC | 10 | TRBV28 | few | NA | TRBJ2-5
CASSLAAEYYGYTF | TGTGCCAGCAGCTTAGCGGCAGAGTACTATGGCTACACCTTC | 14 | TRBV7-8 | once | NA | TRBJ1-2
CAWSVRSRNQPQHF | TGTGCCTGGAGTGTACGTTCGAGGAATCAGCCCCAGCATTTT | 14 | TRBV30 | NA | NA | TRBJ1-5
CASSLAGPGRETQYF | TGCGCCAGCAGCTTGGCCGGTCCGGGGAGGGAGACCCAGTACTTC | 15 | TRBV5-1 | NA | NA | TRBJ2-5
CASSWDLYEQYF | TGTGCCAGCAGCTGGGACCTCTACGAGCAGTACTTC | 12 | TRBV7-9 | NA | NA | TRBJ2-7
CSVELGTEKLFF | TGCAGCGTTGAACTCGGAACCGAAAAACTGTTTTTT | 12 | TRBV29-1 | many | NA | TRBJ1-4
CASSPGLAGGLAKNIQYF | TGCGCCAGCAGCCCGGGACTAGCGGGGGGTTTAGCCAAAAACATTCAGTACTTC | 18 | TRBV4-1 | NA | TRBD2 | TRBJ2-4
CASSQEGFGANEQFF | TGCGCCAGCAGCCAAGAAGGTTTCGGGGCTAATGAGCAGTTCTTC | 15 | TRBV4-1 | NA | NA | TRBJ2-1
CAWKLSGRYGYTF | TGTGCCTGGAAGCTTTCAGGGCGCTATGGCTACACCTTC | 13 | TRBV30 | NA | NA | TRBJ1-2
CASSRGLAGVSEQFF | TGCGCCAGCAGCCGAGGACTAGCGGGAGTTAGTGAGCAGTTCTTC | 15 | TRBV4-3 | NA | TRBD2 | TRBJ2-1
CATSRDPRRTDTQYF | TGTGCCACCAGCAGAGATCCCCGACGCACAGATACGCAGTATTTT | 15 | TRBV15 | NA | NA | TRBJ2-3
CASSRTEMNTEAFF | TGTGCCAGCAGCCGGACGGAGATGAACACTGAAGCTTTCTTT | 14 | TRBV7-2 | few | NA | TRBJ1-1
CASSYSEGYEQYF | TGCGCCAGCAGTTATAGCGAAGGCTACGAGCAGTACTTC | 13 | TRBV5-1 | NA | NA | TRBJ2-7
CASSYLGDNYGYTF | TGTGCCAGCAGTTACCTTGGGGATAACTATGGCTACACCTTC | 14 | TRBV6-5 | NA | NA | TRBJ1-2